Shown below are 20 T cell receptor beta chains from a single sample sequenced in a study of blood T cell repertoires in COVID-19. Libraries were prepared by immunoSEQ multiplex PCR; TCRdb keeps only in-frame clonotypes and omits some of them. This sample has approximately 350,000 clones, with about 88% found just once. The sequenced sample consisted of peripheral blood. The receptors were sampled from a woman aged 55-70 years with COVID-19, enrolled during active disease.

The chain recombines TRBV7-6 with TRBJ2-3, with 8 bases identical to TRBD2. The V and J ends lost 8 bases and 3 bases, in that order; junction bases with no gene match: 4. The CDR3 spans 13 residues. The germline gives CDR1 SGHVS, CDR2 FNYEAQ. The CDR3 here is CASLAGGTDTQYF. CDR3 in DNA: TGTGCCAGCTTGGCGGGGGGTACAGATACGCAGTATTTT.

V and J are TRBV19 and TRBJ1-5; D gene unclear. V lost 1 base to trimming and J lost 2 bases, with 12 bases between them. Germline V gene lookup returns CDR1 LNHDA and CDR2 SQIVND (reference sequence). The CDR3 spans 16 residues. The CDR3, as DNA: TGTGCCAGTAGTATAGTAGGGCTGAGGGGCAATCAGCCCCAGCATTTT. Translated: CASSIVGLRGNQPQHF.

This clone was observed at least ten times. The chain links TRBV12-3 or TRBV12-4 to TRBJ1-6, with D possibly matching TRBD1 (6 bases). Trimming shortened V by 8 bases and J by 5 bases, and 10 bases separated the two germline ends. This CDR3 spans 13 amino acids. The CDR3 reads CASRQADNSPLHF. CDR3 DNA: TGTGCCAGCCGACAGGCGGATAATTCACCCCTCCACTTT.

The gene calls are TRBV7-2 and TRBJ2-1, with D perhaps matching TRBD1 (8 bases). Trimming shortened V by 2 bases and J by 7 bases, and 15 bases separated the two germline ends. This CDR3 spans 15 amino acids. The V gene's germline CDR1 is SGHTA and CDR2 FQGNSA. CDR3 DNA: TGTGCCAGCAGCTTAAACAGGGGGGAGGGGAATGAGCAGTTCTTC. This sequence encodes CASSLNRGEGNEQFF.

The genes are TRBV5-4 and TRBJ1-3; 9 bases are a match to TRBD1. The ends lost 4 bases at V and 3 bases at J; junction bases unmatched: 5. CDR1 and CDR2 (germline): SGHNT, YYREEE (reference sequence). CDR3 length: 15 amino acids. As DNA, the CDR3 is TGTGCCAGCAGCGGGACAGGGAGTTTTGGAAACACCATATATTTT. It translates to CASSGTGSFGNTIYF.

This chain connects TRBV2 to TRBJ1-1; D remains unclear. Trimming left V 3 bases short and J 5 bases short, with 16 bases between. The CDR3 is made up of 15 amino acids. Germline CDR1 SNHLY, CDR2 FYNNEI. CDR3 amino acids: CASSDIGEGGTEAFF. The CDR3 DNA sequence: TGTGCCAGCAGTGACATCGGAGAGGGAGGTACTGAAGCTTTCTTT.

The chain combines TRBV5-1 with TRBJ2-2; D is possibly TRBD1 (5 bases). Germline CDR1 reads SGHRS; CDR2 reads YFSETQ. V lost 4 bases and J 1 base, leaving 11 bases between the germline ends. The CDR3 runs to 15 residues. CDR3 nucleotides: TGCGCCAGCAGCCTGGGGCCCGAGAACACCGGGGAGCTGTTTTTT. Translation gives CASSLGPENTGELFF.

The chain is built from TRBV6-5 and TRBJ1-1, with TRBD1 as a possible D gene (5 bases). Trimming removed 6 bases at V and 1 base at J, with 9 bases between. In germline, CDR1 is MNHEY, CDR2 SVGAGI. The CDR3 has 13 residues. The CDR3 DNA reads as TGTGCCAGCAGGGGGCACCCGAACACTGAAGCTTTCTTT. This codes for CASRGHPNTEAFF.

The gene calls are TRBV6-5 and TRBJ1-1; D perhaps matches TRBD1 (6 bases). Germline V gives CDR1 MNHEY, CDR2 SVGAGI. Between the trimmed V and J ends, which lost 4 bases and 5 bases, there was a span of 14 bases. This CDR3 comprises 14 residues. The DNA for the CDR3 is TGTGCCAGCAGTTCAAAGGGGGGGAGGACTGAAGCTTTCTTT. Translating it yields CASSSKGGRTEAFF.

The chain is built from TRBV2 and TRBJ2-5; TRBD2 matches 8 bases. CDR1 SNHLY and CDR2 FYNNEI come from the germline V gene. The CDR3 covers 16 residues. The trim removed 0 bases at V and 2 bases at J, leaving 5 bases unmatched. Here the CDR3 DNA reads TGTGCCAGCAGTGAAGCTCTCGCGGGGGGACAAGAGACCCAGTACTTC. Translation: CASSEALAGGQETQYF.

V and J are TRBV5-1 and TRBJ1-2; the D is unclear. Trimming took 0 bases from V and 3 from J, leaving 6 bases between them. CDR1 is SGHRS and CDR2 is YFSETQ in the germline V gene. The CDR3 is 13 residues long. CDR3 loop: CASSLDTDYGYTF. Written as DNA, the CDR3 is TGCGCCAGCAGCTTGGACACCGACTATGGCTACACCTTC. The entire variable domain, with the rest obtained from reference TRBV5-1 and TRBJ1-2, is as follows: KAGVTQTPRYLIKTRGQQVTLSCSPISGHRSVSWYQQTPGQGLQFLFEYFSETQRNKGNFPGRFSGRQFSNSRSEMNVSTLELGDSALYLCASSLDTDYGYTFGSGTRLTVV.

CDR3 loop: CAWTGLVFYNEQFF. The CDR3, as DNA: TGTGCCTGGACGGGACTAGTATTTTACAATGAGCAGTTCTTC. The chain employs TRBV30 and TRBJ2-1; 8 bases are a match to TRBD2. This CDR3 is built from 14 residues. J was trimmed by 4 bases and V by 4 bases; bases with no gene match: 6. Germline CDR1 reads GTSNPN; CDR2 reads SVGIG (reference sequence).

This clone was observed a handful of times. The identical CDR3 is also encoded by other nucleotide sequences in the sample. This chain joins TRBV10-3 and TRBJ2-5; 11 bases agree with TRBD1. The V and J ends lost 9 bases and 1 base, in that order; junction bases with no gene match: 7. Germline-derived CDR1 and CDR2 are ENHRY and SYGVKD. This CDR3 has 15 residues. Here the CDR3 DNA reads TGTGCCATAACTCCGGGACAGGGGGGCCAAGAGACCCAGTACTTC. This translates into CAITPGQGGQETQYF.

The chain recombines TRBV19 with TRBJ2-1, with 10 bases matching TRBD2. The CDR3 length is 17 residues. Trimming cost V 5 bases and J 5 bases; bases outside gene matches: 12. Germline V gives CDR1 LNHDA, CDR2 SQIVND (reference sequence). CDR3 nucleotide sequence: TGTGCCAGTAGTCCCCAACCGACTAGCGGGCCGAACAATGAGCAGTTCTTC. Translating it yields CASSPQPTSGPNNEQFF.

This chain uses TRBV3-1 (or the pseudogene TRBV3-2) with TRBJ2-1; 13 nucleotides match TRBD2. Germline CDR1 LGHDT, CDR2 YNNKEL (reference sequence). The CDR3 runs 15 residues. V was pared by 5 bases and J by 15 bases, with 13 bases of the junction left unmatched. CDR3 nucleotide sequence: TGTGCCAGCAGCTTAGGACTAGCGGGGGCCGCTCGTCGGTTCTTC. It specifies CASSLGLAGAARRFF.

Comments on this clone: Other DNA sequences in the same sample also yield this CDR3. V is TRBV6-5 and J is TRBJ1-3, with D maybe TRBD1 (5 bases). The CDR3 covers 14 residues. V was cut by 2 bases and J by 4 bases, with 9 bases left in between. The V gene's germline CDR1 is MNHEY and CDR2 SVGAGI. CDR3 nucleotides: TGTGCCAGCAGTTACGTGGGGGGAGGAAACACCATATATTTT. This gives the protein CASSYVGGGNTIYF.

The chain recombines TRBV15 with TRBJ2-3, with TRBD2 matching over 12 bases. V gave up 0 bases and J gave up 0 bases; unmatched junction bases: 10. The length of the CDR3 is 20 residues. Germline V gene lookup returns CDR1 LNHNV and CDR2 YYDKDF (reference sequence). Here the CDR3 reads CATSRDKLAGGLLSTDTQYF. The CDR3 coding sequence is TGTGCCACCAGCAGAGATAAACTAGCGGGGGGCCTCCTGAGCACAGATACGCAGTATTTT.

CDR3 nucleotide sequence: TGCGCCAGCAGCCAAGAGGGTCCCAGGGGGCGACAACCTCACACCTTC. It translates to CASSQEGPRGRQPHTF. The chain combines TRBV4-1 with TRBJ1-2; the match to TRBD1 covers 8 bases. Germline-derived CDR1 and CDR2 are MGHRA and YSYEKL. With 0 bases clipped from V and 12 bases from J, the junction kept 15 bases outside the gene matches. The length of the CDR3 is 16 residues.

J is TRBJ1-1 and V is TRBV5-1; D is possibly TRBD1 (5 bases). CDR3 length: 16 amino acids. Germline V gene data show CDR1 as SGHRS and CDR2 as YFSETQ. The V gene lost 2 bases and the J gene lost 0 bases, with 14 bases spanning the gap. CDR3 DNA: TGCGCCAGCAGCTTTTCAAAACAGGTGATGAACACTGAAGCTTTCTTT. Its protein product is CASSFSKQVMNTEAFF.

The chain joins TRBV27 to TRBJ2-1; 10 positions agree with TRBD2. Germline V gene lookup returns CDR1 MNHEY and CDR2 SMNVEV (reference sequence). This CDR3 comprises 15 residues. Trimming at V came to 3 bases and at J to 4 bases, leaving 3 bases not matched to a gene. The chain's CDR3 is CASSLQTSGYNEQFF. The CDR3 DNA reads TGTGCCAGCAGTTTGCAGACTAGCGGGTACAATGAGCAGTTCTTC.